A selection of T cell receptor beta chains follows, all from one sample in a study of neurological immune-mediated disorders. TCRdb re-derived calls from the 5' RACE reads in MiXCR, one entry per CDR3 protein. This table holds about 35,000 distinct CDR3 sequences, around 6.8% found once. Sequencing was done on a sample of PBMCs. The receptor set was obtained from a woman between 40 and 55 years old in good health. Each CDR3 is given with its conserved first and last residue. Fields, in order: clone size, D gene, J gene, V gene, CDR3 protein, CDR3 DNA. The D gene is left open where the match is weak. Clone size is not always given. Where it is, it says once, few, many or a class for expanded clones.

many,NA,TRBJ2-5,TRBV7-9,CASSLRGLAGETQYF,TGTGCCAGCAGCTTGCGGGGGCTAGCAGGGGAGACCCAGTACTTC
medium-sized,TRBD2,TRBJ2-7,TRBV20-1,CSAGGTRTSDSYEQYF,TGCAGTGCTGGCGGGACCAGGACTAGCGACTCCTACGAGCAGTACTTC
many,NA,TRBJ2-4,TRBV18,CASSPPPARSWDLAKNIQYF,TGTGCCAGCTCACCACCTCCGGCTAGATCGTGGGATCTAGCCAAAAACATTCAGTACTTC
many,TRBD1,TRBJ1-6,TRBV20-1,CSARDPGTGGYNSPLHF,TGCAGTGCTAGAGATCCGGGGACAGGGGGATATAATTCACCCCTCCACTTT
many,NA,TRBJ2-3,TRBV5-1,CASSLARPIPDTQYF,TGCGCCAGCAGCTTGGCGAGACCGATACCAGATACGCAGTATTTT
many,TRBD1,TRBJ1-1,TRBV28,CASSFEDRGRRNTEAFF,TGTGCCAGCAGTTTTGAGGACAGGGGGCGCCGGAACACTGAAGCTTTCTTT
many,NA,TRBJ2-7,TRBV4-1,CASSLRPRGNYEQYF,TGCGCCAGCAGCCTCCGCCCCAGGGGAAACTACGAGCAGTACTTC
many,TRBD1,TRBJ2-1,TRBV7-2,CAGRTGVSEQFF,TGTGCCGGAAGGACAGGGGTTTCCGAGCAGTTCTTC
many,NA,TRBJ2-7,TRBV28,CATKGPTLYEQYF,TGTGCCACCAAGGGCCCTACCCTCTACGAGCAGTACTTC
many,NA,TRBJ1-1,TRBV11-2,CASSLGQGGIVNTEAFF,TGTGCCAGCAGCTTAGGGCAGGGTGGGATTGTTAACACTGAAGCTTTCTTT
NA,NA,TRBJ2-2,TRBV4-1,CASSHEGGELFF,TGCGCCAGCAGCCATGAAGGCGGGGAGCTGTTTTTT
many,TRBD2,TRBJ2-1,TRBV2,CASSDQRLAGHNEQFF,TGTGCCAGCAGTGACCAGAGACTAGCGGGACACAATGAGCAGTTCTTC
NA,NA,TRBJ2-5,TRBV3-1,CASSQELLLAPETQYF,TGTGCCAGCAGCCAAGAATTATTGCTAGCGCCGGAGACCCAGTACTTC
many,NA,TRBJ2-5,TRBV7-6,CASSLGAPWDSGGETQYF,TGTGCCAGCAGCTTAGGGGCACCTTGGGACTCAGGGGGAGAGACCCAGTACTTC
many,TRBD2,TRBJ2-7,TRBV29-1,CSVESAGGPNEQYF,TGCAGCGTTGAATCGGCGGGAGGGCCCAACGAGCAGTACTTC
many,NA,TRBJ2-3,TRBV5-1,CASRMDYRTDTQYF,TGCGCCAGCAGGATGGACTACAGGACAGATACGCAGTATTTT
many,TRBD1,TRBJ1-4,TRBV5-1,CASSKWSGTESNEKLFF,TGCGCCAGCAGCAAGTGGAGCGGGACAGAGAGTAATGAAAAACTGTTTTTT
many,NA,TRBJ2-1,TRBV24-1,CATSDFRVEQFF,TGTGCCACCAGTGATTTTCGAGTTGAGCAGTTCTTC